This T cell receptor (beta chain) appears in the sequencing data of a study of T-cell reconstitution after alpha-beta-depleted transplantation in children. This clonotype was found a few times. Unique molecular identifiers were used to barcode this TCRbeta library. TCRdb re-called the PCR reads with MiXCR, one entry per CDR3 protein. The table shows hundreds of thousands of distinct CDR3 sequences, with roughly 14% occurring only once. The CDR3 sequence is 15 residues long. J gave up 0 bases and V 3 bases, and 4 bases lay outside the gene matches. Germline assignment: CDR1 SNHLY and CDR2 FYNNEI. The sample was PBMCs, taken from the stem cell graft. The V and J genes are TRBV2 and TRBJ1-2; 7 bases fit TRBD1. This clonotype originated in a human donor who donated a stem cell graft to a child with Fanconi anemia. In DNA, the CDR3 is TGTGCCAGCAGTGACGACAGGGAGCCTAACTATGGCTACACCTTC. Protein product: CASSDDREPNYGYTF.